These T cell receptor beta chains were read from a single sample in a study of Graves' ophthalmopathy and Graves' hyperthyroidism. TCRdb passed the multiplex PCR reads through MiXCR, listing each CDR3 protein once. The data contain more than 1,000,000 distinct CDR3 sequences, 36% of them singletons. The sample comprised peripheral blood or thyroid tissue (not recorded which). Receptors were obtained from an adult man with Graves' hyperthyroidism. Each CDR3 is given with its conserved first and last residue. The order of the fields is V gene, D gene, clone size, J gene, CDR3 protein, CDR3 DNA. The D gene is left open where the match is weak. Clone size is shown for a subset of rows, as once, few, many or a class of expanded clone.

>TRBV27|NA|few|TRBJ2-5
CASSSDGTQYF
TGTGCCAGCAGTTCGGACGGGACCCAGTACTTC
>TRBV10-3|TRBD1|many|TRBJ1-2
CAISVGQGANYGYTF
TGTGCCATCAGTGTGGGACAGGGGGCGAACTATGGCTACACCTTC
>TRBV28|NA|NA|TRBJ1-2
CASRLDGPYGYTF
TGTGCCAGCAGACTTGACGGCCCCTATGGCTACACCTTC
>TRBV29-1|NA|many|TRBJ2-7
CSVGGGLSYEQYF
TGCAGCGTTGGGGGCGGTCTCTCCTACGAGCAGTACTTC
>TRBV29-1|NA|many|TRBJ1-5
CSVWDGGSQPQHF
TGCAGCGTTTGGGACGGAGGAAGTCAGCCCCAGCATTTT
>TRBV7-9|NA|many|TRBJ1-5
CASSLRQPQHF
TGTGCCAGCAGCTTGCGGCAGCCCCAGCATTTT
>TRBV7-9|NA|few|TRBJ2-7
CASSSQDGTTYYEQYF
TGTGCCAGCAGCTCACAGGACGGAACGACCTACTACGAGCAGTACTTC
>TRBV6-5|TRBD2|few|TRBJ2-7
CASKLARSSYEQYF
TGTGCCAGCAAACTAGCGAGATCGTCCTACGAGCAGTACTTC
>TRBV19|NA|NA|TRBJ2-2
CASSDPGQRWGELFF
TGTGCCAGTAGTGACCCTGGACAGAGATGGGGGGAGCTGTTTTTT
>TRBV5-6|NA|many|TRBJ2-7
CASSLLAGLYYEQYF
TGTGCCAGCAGCTTGTTGGCGGGACTCTACTACGAGCAGTACTTC
>TRBV5-8|NA|many|TRBJ2-5
CASSLSRGNQETQYF
TGTGCCAGCAGCTTGAGTCGGGGCAACCAAGAGACCCAGTACTTC
>TRBV7-2|TRBD1|NA|TRBJ1-2
CASSSIDRVAGNTF
TGTGCCAGCAGCTCAATCGACAGGGTAGCTGGAAACACCTTC
>TRBV7-2|TRBD2|few|TRBJ2-7
CASSLDPSGRDEQYF
TGTGCCAGCAGCTTGGACCCTAGCGGGAGAGACGAGCAGTACTTC
>TRBV9|NA|few|TRBJ1-1
CASSYGLEPNTEAFF
TGTGCCAGCAGTTATGGACTGGAGCCGAACACTGAAGCTTTCTTT
>TRBV29-1|NA|many|TRBJ1-1
CSVGHTEAFF
TGCAGCGTCGGACACACTGAAGCTTTCTTT
>TRBV29-1|NA|many|TRBJ1-2
CSVEGGAGDYGYTF
TGCAGCGTTGAAGGGGGGGCAGGGGACTATGGCTACACCTTC
>TRBV28|NA|NA|TRBJ2-7
CASSFSYF
TGTGCCAGCAGTTTTTCGTACTTC
>TRBV15|TRBD1|NA|TRBJ2-6
CATSRAGTGFYVLTF
TGTGCCACCAGCAGAGCCGGGACAGGGTTCTACGTCCTGACTTTC
>TRBV5-5|TRBD1|NA|TRBJ2-7
CASSAGTANSYEQYF
TGTGCCAGCAGCGCTGGGACAGCCAACTCCTACGAGCAGTACTTC
>TRBV29-1|TRBD1|many|TRBJ2-7
CSVEGQGAAYEQYF
TGCAGCGTTGAAGGGCAGGGGGCGGCCTACGAGCAGTACTTC
>TRBV19|NA|many|TRBJ1-5
CATRLSGGNQPQHF
TGTGCCACCAGGTTGTCAGGCGGCAATCAGCCCCAGCATTTT
>TRBV2|NA|many|TRBJ2-7
CASSGGRNYEQYF
TGTGCCAGCAGTGGGGGACGGAACTACGAGCAGTACTTC
>TRBV5-5|NA|few|TRBJ1-1
CASSFGTGTGNTEAFF
TGTGCCAGCAGCTTTGGAACAGGGACCGGGAACACTGAAGCTTTCTTT
>TRBV20-1|TRBD2|NA|TRBJ2-2
CSAPGAGGATGELFF
TGCAGTGCCCCCGGGGCGGGAGGGGCCACCGGGGAGCTGTTTTTT
>TRBV5-5|TRBD1|few|TRBJ2-7
CASSFGAQGARYEQYF
TGTGCCAGCAGCTTCGGGGCCCAGGGGGCGAGGTACGAGCAGTACTTC
>TRBV15|TRBD1|NA|TRBJ1-5
CATSSKDRGVNQPQHF
TGTGCCACCAGCAGTAAGGACAGGGGGGTCAATCAGCCCCAGCATTTT
>TRBV6-5|NA|NA|TRBJ1-1
CASGPRPNTEAFF
TGTGCCAGCGGCCCGAGGCCGAACACTGAAGCTTTCTTT
>TRBV7-2|NA|NA|TRBJ2-5
CASRGGIGETQYF
TGTGCCAGCAGGGGCGGGATCGGTGAGACCCAGTACTTC
>TRBV7-2|NA|few|TRBJ1-4
CASSQDRTTEKLFF
TGTGCCAGCAGCCAAGACAGAACTACCGAAAAACTGTTTTTT
>TRBV7-3|NA|few|TRBJ2-7
CASSLNGDTTLYEQYF
TGTGCCAGCAGCTTAAATGGGGACACAACTCTCTACGAGCAGTACTTC
>TRBV6-5|NA|many|TRBJ2-7
CASSYAGYEQYF
TGTGCCAGCAGCTACGCAGGGTACGAGCAGTACTTC
>TRBV2|NA|many|TRBJ2-5
CASGGVRETQYF
TGTGCCAGCGGCGGGGTACGAGAGACCCAGTACTTC
>TRBV3-1|NA|NA|TRBJ2-2
CASSQEAGFTGELFF
TGTGCCAGCAGCCAAGAGGCGGGGTTCACCGGGGAGCTGTTTTTT
>TRBV29-1|NA|NA|TRBJ1-1
CSVRAGLVGAFF
TGCAGCGTTAGGGCAGGGTTAGTTGGTGCTTTCTTT
>TRBV29-1|NA|many|TRBJ1-1
CSVVTPANTEAFF
TGCAGCGTCGTGACACCGGCGAACACTGAAGCTTTCTTT
>TRBV28|TRBD1|NA|TRBJ1-2
CASSIYTGDYGYTF
TGTGCCAGCAGTATTTACACAGGGGACTATGGCTACACCTTC
>TRBV10-3|NA|many|TRBJ2-7
CAISERRGIYEQYF
TGTGCCATCAGTGAGAGGCGGGGTATCTACGAGCAGTACTTC
>TRBV7-6|NA|many|TRBJ1-4
CASSVIVGEKLFF
TGTGCCAGCAGTGTAATAGTTGGCGAAAAACTGTTTTTT
>TRBV10-2|NA|many|TRBJ1-4
CASSESENEKLFF
TGCGCCAGCAGTGAGTCGGAAAATGAAAAACTGTTTTTT
>TRBV12-3/TRBV12-4|NA|NA|TRBJ2-5
CASSHSKEGVETQYF
TGTGCCAGCAGTCACTCGAAGGAGGGAGTAGAGACCCAGTACTTC
>TRBV7-8|NA|many|TRBJ2-7
CASSSHRGADGAYEQYF
TGTGCCAGCAGCTCCCACCGGGGTGCAGACGGGGCTTACGAGCAGTACTTC
>TRBV7-2|NA|NA|TRBJ1-1
CASSIDKSEAFF
TGTGCCAGCAGCATTGACAAGTCTGAAGCTTTCTTT
>TRBV5-1|TRBD1|few|TRBJ1-2
CASSFGQGDADGYTF
TGCGCCAGCAGCTTCGGACAGGGCGACGCTGACGGCTACACCTTC